This note documents a single T cell receptor (beta chain) sequence. Its antigen is unknown. CDR3 length equals 15 residues. The junction had 8 bases not matched to a gene; V was cut back by 0 bases and J by 8 bases. CDR1 is MNHEY, CDR2 SVGAGI, per germline. The data were obtained in a study of blood T cells in healthy people across ages. Overall study results and limits: With age, beta diversity per million T cells declined roughly linearly, significantly by about 40.

The second PCR ran about 6 to 11 cycles with a sample-barcoded 5' primer and J-beta primers. TCRdb re-called the 5' RACE reads through MiXCR, storing one row per CDR3 protein. The table records 550,000 to 700,000 distinct CDR3 sequences, 25% to 30% of them present only once. The receptor's source is a woman between 70 and 85 years old in good health. The chain employs TRBV6-5 and TRBJ1-2; TRBD1 agrees at 8 bases. Specimen: blood. CDR3 sequence (DNA): TGTGCCAGCAGTTACTCGAGGAGACAGGGGCTAGGCTACACCTTC. It translates to CASSYSRRQGLGYTF.